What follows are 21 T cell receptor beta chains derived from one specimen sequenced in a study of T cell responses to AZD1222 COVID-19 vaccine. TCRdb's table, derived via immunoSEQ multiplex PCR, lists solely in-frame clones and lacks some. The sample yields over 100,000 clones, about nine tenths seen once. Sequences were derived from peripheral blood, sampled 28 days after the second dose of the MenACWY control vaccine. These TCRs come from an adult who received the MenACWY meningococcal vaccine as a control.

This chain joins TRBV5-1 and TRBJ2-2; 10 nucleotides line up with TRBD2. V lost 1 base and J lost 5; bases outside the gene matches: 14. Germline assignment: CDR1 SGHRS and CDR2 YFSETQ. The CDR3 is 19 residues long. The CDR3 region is CASSLRGGGLAGATGELFF. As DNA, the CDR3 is TGCGCCAGCAGCTTGAGGGGAGGAGGTCTAGCGGGGGCGACCGGGGAGCTGTTTTTT.

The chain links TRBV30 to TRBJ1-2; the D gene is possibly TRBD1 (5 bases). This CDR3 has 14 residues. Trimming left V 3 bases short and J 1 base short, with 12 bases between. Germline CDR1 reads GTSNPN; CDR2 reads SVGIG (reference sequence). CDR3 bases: TGTGCCTGGAGAGGCCAGGGAGGTAACTATGGCTACACCTTC. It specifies CAWRGQGGNYGYTF.

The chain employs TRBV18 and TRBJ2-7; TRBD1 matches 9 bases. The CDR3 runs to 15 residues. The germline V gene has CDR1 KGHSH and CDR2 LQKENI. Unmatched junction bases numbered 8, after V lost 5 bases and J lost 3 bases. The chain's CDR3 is CASSWPGQGNYEQYF. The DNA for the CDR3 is TGTGCCAGCTCATGGCCGGGACAGGGTAACTACGAGCAGTACTTC.

This CDR3 reads CASSQDNYNEQFF. CDR3 in DNA: TGCGCCAGCAGCCAAGATAACTACAATGAGCAGTTCTTC. The rearrangement uses TRBV4-3 and TRBJ2-1, with no clear D. V was clipped by 0 bases and J by 3 bases, with 3 bases between them. The germline gives CDR1 LGHNA, CDR2 YSLEER. The CDR3 contains 13 residues.

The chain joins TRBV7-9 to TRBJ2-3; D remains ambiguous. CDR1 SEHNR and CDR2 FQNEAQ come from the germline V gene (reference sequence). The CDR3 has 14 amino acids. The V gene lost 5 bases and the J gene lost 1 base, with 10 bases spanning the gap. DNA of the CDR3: TGTGCCAGCAGCCATGAACACGGCACAGATACGCAGTATTTT. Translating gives CASSHEHGTDTQYF.

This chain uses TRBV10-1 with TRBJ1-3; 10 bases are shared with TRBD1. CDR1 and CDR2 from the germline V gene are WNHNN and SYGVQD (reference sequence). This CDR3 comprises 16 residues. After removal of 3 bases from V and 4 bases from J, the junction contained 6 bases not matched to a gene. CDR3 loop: CASSDPGQGNGNTIYF. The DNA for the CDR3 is TGCGCCAGCAGTGACCCGGGACAGGGGAACGGAAACACCATATATTTT.

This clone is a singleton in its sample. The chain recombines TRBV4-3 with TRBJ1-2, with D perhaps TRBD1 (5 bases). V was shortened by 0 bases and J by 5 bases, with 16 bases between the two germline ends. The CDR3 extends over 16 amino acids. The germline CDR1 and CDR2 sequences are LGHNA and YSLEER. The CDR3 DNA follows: TGCGCCAGCAGCCAAGATTACGAGTCGGGACCGTATGGCTACACCTTC. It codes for CASSQDYESGPYGYTF.

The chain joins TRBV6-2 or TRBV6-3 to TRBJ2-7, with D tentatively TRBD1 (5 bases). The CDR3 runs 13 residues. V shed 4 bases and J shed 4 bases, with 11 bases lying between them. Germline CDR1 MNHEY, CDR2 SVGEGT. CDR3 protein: CASSWAGKYEQYF. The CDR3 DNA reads TGTGCCAGCAGTTGGGCAGGGAAGTACGAGCAGTACTTC.

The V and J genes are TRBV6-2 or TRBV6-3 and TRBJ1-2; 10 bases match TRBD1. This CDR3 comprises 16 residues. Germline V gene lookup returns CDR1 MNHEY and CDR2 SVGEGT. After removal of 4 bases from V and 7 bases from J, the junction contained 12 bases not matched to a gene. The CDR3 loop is CASSSVRDRGSGGYTF. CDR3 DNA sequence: TGTGCCAGCAGTTCCGTCCGGGACAGGGGCTCGGGTGGCTACACCTTC.

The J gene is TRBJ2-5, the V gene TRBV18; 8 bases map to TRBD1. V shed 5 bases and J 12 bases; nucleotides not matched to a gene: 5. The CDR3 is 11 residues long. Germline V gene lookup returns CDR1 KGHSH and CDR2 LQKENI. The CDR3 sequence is CASSDGTGEYF. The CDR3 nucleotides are TGTGCCAGCTCAGATGGGACAGGAGAGTACTTC.

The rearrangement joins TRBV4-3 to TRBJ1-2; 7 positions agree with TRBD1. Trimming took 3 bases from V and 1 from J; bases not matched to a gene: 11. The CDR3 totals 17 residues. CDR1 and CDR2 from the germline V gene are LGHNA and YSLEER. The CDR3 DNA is TGCGCCAGCAGCCAGGGGACAGACTCCATGATTAACTATGGCTACACCTTC. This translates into CASSQGTDSMINYGYTF.

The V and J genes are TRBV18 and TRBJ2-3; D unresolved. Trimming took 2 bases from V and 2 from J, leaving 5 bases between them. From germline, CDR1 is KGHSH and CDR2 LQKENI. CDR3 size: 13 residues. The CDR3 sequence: CASSPFNTDTQYF. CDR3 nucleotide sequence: TGTGCCAGCTCACCATTTAACACAGATACGCAGTATTTT.

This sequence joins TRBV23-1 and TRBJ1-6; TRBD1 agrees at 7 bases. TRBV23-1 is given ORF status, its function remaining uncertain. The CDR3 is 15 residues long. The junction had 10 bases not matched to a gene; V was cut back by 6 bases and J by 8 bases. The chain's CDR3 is CASRSDRVEDSPLHF. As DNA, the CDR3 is TGCGCCAGCAGATCCGACAGGGTGGAGGATTCACCCCTCCACTTT.

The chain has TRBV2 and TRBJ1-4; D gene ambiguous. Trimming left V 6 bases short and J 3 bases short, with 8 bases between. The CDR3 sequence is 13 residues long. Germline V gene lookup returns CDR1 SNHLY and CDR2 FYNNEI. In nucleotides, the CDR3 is TGTGCCAGCAGGAGGTTAGCTAATGAAAAACTGTTTTTT. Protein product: CASRRLANEKLFF. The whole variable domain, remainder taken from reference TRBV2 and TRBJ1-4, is EPEVTQTPSHQVTQMGQEVILRCVPISNHLYFYWYRQILGQKVEFLVSFYNNEISEKSEIFDDQFSVERPDGSNFTLKIRSTKLEDSAMYFCASRRLANEKLFFGSGTQLSVL.

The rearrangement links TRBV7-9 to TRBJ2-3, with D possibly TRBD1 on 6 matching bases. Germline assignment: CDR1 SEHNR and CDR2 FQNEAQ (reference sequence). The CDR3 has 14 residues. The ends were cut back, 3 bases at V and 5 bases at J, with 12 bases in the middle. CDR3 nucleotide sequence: TGTGCCAGCAGCTTTCAGGGGTATGGAGATACGCAGTATTTT. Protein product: CASSFQGYGDTQYF. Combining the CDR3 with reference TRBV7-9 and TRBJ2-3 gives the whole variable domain DTGVSQNPRHKITKRGQNVTFRCDPISEHNRLYWYRQTLGQGPEFLTYFQNEAQLEKSRLLSDRFSAERPKGSFSTLEIQRTEQGDSAMYLCASSFQGYGDTQYFGPGTRLTVL.

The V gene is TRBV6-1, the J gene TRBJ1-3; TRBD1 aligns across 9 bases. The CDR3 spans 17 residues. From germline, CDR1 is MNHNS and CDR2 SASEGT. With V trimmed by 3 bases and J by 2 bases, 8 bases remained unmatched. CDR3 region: CASSETGGSGAGNTIYF. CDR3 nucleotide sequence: TGTGCCAGCAGTGAGACAGGGGGATCAGGTGCTGGAAACACCATATATTTT.

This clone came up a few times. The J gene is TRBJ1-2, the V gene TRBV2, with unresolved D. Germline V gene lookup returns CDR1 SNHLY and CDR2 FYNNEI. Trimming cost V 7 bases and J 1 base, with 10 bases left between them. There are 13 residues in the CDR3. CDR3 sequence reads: CASKGAFNYGYTF. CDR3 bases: TGTGCCAGCAAGGGAGCTTTTAACTATGGCTACACCTTC. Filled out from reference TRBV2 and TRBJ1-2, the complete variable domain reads EPEVTQTPSHQVTQMGQEVILRCVPISNHLYFYWYRQILGQKVEFLVSFYNNEISEKSEIFDDQFSVERPDGSNFTLKIRSTKLEDSAMYFCASKGAFNYGYTFGSGTRLTVV.

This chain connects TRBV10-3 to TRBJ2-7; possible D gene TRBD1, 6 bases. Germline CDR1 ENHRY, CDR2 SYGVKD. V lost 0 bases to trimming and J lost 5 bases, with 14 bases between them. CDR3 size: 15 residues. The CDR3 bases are TGTGCCATCAGTGAGTCGGGCAGGGGCATCGACGAGCAGTACTTC. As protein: CAISESGRGIDEQYF.

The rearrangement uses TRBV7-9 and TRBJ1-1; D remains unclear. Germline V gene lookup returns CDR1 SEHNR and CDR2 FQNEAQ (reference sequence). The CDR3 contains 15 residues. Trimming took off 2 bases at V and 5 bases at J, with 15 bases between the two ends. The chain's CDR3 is CASSLRRGQRTEAFF. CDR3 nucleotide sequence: TGTGCCAGCAGCTTAAGAAGAGGCCAAAGGACTGAAGCTTTCTTT.

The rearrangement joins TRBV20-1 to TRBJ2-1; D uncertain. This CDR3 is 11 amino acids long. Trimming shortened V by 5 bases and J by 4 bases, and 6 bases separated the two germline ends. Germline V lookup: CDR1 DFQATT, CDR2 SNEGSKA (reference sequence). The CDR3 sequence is CSARKYNEQFF. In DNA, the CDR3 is TGCAGTGCTCGAAAGTACAATGAGCAGTTCTTC.

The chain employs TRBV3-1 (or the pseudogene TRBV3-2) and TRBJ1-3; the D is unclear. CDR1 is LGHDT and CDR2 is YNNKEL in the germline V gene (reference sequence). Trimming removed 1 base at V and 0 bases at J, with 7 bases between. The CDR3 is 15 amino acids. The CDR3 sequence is CASSQGSDSGNTIYF. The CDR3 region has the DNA TGTGCCAGCAGCCAAGGCAGCGACTCTGGAAACACCATATATTTT.